This T cell receptor (beta chain) originates from a study of beta chain features in type 1 diabetes. Every isolated RNA sample was fully reverse transcribed, so sequencing captured expressed TCRB transcripts. Here immunoSEQ multiplex PCR was the method, and the copy in TCRdb shows in-frame clones only, minus some. The sample carries 860,000 or so clones, about 17% recorded once. The sample comprised naive CD4+ T cells from blood. This TCR was recovered from a woman in her late teens or twenties in good health.

The CDR3 DNA sequence: TGTGCCAGCAGCCAGGGGACTAGCGGCTCTTACAATGAGCAGTTCTTC. Its protein is CASSQGTSGSYNEQFF. The chain carries TRBV28 and TRBJ2-1; 11 nucleotides line up with TRBD2. Germline-derived CDR1 and CDR2 are MDHEN and SYDVKM. Trimming removed 6 bases from V and 4 bases from J; junction bases left unmatched: 8. The CDR3 contains 16 residues. The full variable domain, with the rest looked up from reference TRBV28 and TRBJ2-1, is DVKVTQSSRYLVKRTGEKVFLECVQDMDHENMFWYRQDPGLGLRLIYFSYDVKMKEKGDIPEGYSVSREKKERFSLILESASTNQTSMYLCASSQGTSGSYNEQFFGPGTRLTVL.